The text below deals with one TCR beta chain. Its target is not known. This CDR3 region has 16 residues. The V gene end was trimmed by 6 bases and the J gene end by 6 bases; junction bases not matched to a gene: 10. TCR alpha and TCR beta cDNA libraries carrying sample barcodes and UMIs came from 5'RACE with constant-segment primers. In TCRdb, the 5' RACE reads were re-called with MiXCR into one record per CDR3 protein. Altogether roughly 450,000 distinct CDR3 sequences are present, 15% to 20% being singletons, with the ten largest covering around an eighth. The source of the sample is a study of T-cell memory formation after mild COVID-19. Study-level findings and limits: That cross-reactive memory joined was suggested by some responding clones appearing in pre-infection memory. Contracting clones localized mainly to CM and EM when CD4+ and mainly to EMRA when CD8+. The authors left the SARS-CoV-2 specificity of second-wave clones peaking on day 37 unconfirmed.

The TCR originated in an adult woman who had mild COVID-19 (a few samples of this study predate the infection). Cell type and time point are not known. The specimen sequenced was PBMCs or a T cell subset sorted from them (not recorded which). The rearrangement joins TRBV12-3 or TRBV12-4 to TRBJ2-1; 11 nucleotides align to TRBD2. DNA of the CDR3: TGTGCCAGCAGCGAGACGACTAGCGGGAAAGTCAATGAGCAGTTCTTC. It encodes CASSETTSGKVNEQFF.